The 12 T cell receptor beta chains below all came from one sample that was sequenced in a study of CD8+CD57+ T cells in acquired aplastic anemia. Genomic DNA served as template for TCR beta VDJ and CDR3 profiling. TCRdb reprocessed the reads with MiXCR, giving one entry per CDR3 protein. Of 170,000 or so distinct CDR3 sequences listed, about 60% are singletons. Patients who underwent sequencing had shown CD8+CD57+ cell expansion by flow cytometry. Material: sorted CD4+, CD8+, or CD8+CD57+ T cells (not recorded which) from PBMCs. The receptor source for this set is a human donor with aplastic anemia.

This chain links TRBV7-3 with TRBJ2-5, with 9 nucleotides matching TRBD1. After removal of 4 bases from V and 4 bases from J, the junction contained 10 bases not matched to a gene. The CDR3 covers 16 residues. CDR1 and CDR2 from the germline V gene are SGHTA and FQGTGA. CDR3: CASSSRPGQGRETQYF. The CDR3 DNA sequence: TGTGCCAGCAGCTCGCGGCCGGGACAGGGTAGAGAGACCCAGTACTTC.

This sequence joins TRBV2 and TRBJ2-3; a possible D gene is TRBD2 (5 bases). Per the germline V gene, CDR1 is SNHLY and CDR2 is FYNNEI. The CDR3 runs to 13 residues. The CDR3 is CSISEAFTDTQYF. The DNA for the CDR3 is TGTTCCATCTCGGAGGCATTCACAGATACGCAGTATTTT.

This chain uses TRBV19 with TRBJ2-5, with 15 bases matching TRBD2. J was trimmed by 5 bases and V by 3 bases; bases with no gene match: 7. Germline CDR1 and CDR2: LNHDA and SQIVND (reference sequence). The CDR3 has 17 residues. The CDR3 DNA reads TGTGCCAGTAGTATTGGGACTAGCGGGAGGTCCCAGGAGACCCAGTACTTC. The encoded protein is CASSIGTSGRSQETQYF.

V usage is TRBV5-4 and J usage is TRBJ2-6, with 8 bases that match TRBD2. V lost 4 bases and J lost 0; bases outside the gene matches: 6. The CDR3 has 17 residues. Germline V CDR1 and CDR2: SGHNT, YYREEE (reference sequence). The CDR3 bases are TGTGCCAGCAGCCCGGGGGGGACTACCTCTGGGGCCAACGTCCTGACTTTC. It translates to CASSPGGTTSGANVLTF.

The count of this clonotype is one. The gene calls are TRBV15 and TRBJ1-5; D possibly corresponds to TRBD1 (5 bases). Per germline, CDR1 LNHNV and CDR2 YYDKDF (reference sequence). Between the trimmed V and J ends, which lost 4 bases and 4 bases, there was a span of 14 bases. The CDR3 totals 15 residues. The DNA of the CDR3 is TGTGCCACCAGCACGTTTCGGCAGGGTAATCAGCCCCAGCATTTT. Residues: CATSTFRQGNQPQHF.

This clonotype occurred many times. The gene calls are TRBV5-6 and TRBJ2-1; D is unclear. V lost 3 bases to trimming and J lost 7 bases, with 17 bases between them. The germline gives CDR1 SGHDT, CDR2 YYEEEE. The CDR3 covers 15 residues. CDR3 bases: TGTGCCAGCAGCTCCCCGCTGGGTAATAATAATGAGCAGTTCTTC. Protein: CASSSPLGNNNEQFF.

V is TRBV9 and J is TRBJ2-3, with D possibly matching TRBD1 (6 bases). The V gene lost 3 bases and the J gene lost 1 base, with 12 bases spanning the gap. This CDR3 contains 15 residues. Germline V gene lookup returns CDR1 SGDLS and CDR2 YYNGEE. This CDR3 is CASSERAGGTDTQYF. CDR3 DNA: TGTGCCAGCAGCGAGAGGGCAGGGGGCACAGATACGCAGTATTTT.

This clonotype was seen repeatedly, ten times or more. V and J are TRBV4-2 and TRBJ2-3, with D perhaps TRBD2 (6 bases). CDR1 and CDR2 (germline): LGHNA, YNFKEQ. The CDR3 totals 15 residues. Trimming pared 4 bases from V and 0 bases from J, leaving 11 bases between. The CDR3 spells CASSLRDSSTDTQYF. CDR3 bases: TGTGCCAGCAGCCTACGGGACTCCAGCACAGATACGCAGTATTTT.

V gene TRBV5-6 combines with J gene TRBJ2-1; TRBD1 agrees at 8 bases. Germline loops: CDR1 SGHDT, CDR2 YYEEEE. There are 13 residues in the CDR3. With V trimmed by 6 bases and J by 9 bases, 8 bases remained unmatched. The CDR3 region is CASTKTGVGEQFF. The CDR3 DNA sequence: TGTGCCAGCACCAAGACAGGGGTTGGTGAGCAGTTCTTC.

This CDR3 is CASRTGYEQYF. CDR3 nucleotides: TGTGCCAGTCGAACAGGTTACGAGCAGTACTTC. This chain connects TRBV2 to TRBJ2-7, with a possible D match to TRBD1 (5 bases). This CDR3 spans 11 amino acids. Germline V lookup: CDR1 SNHLY, CDR2 FYNNEI. With 9 bases removed from V and 4 bases from J, the gap between germline ends came to 10 bases.

Ten or more counts support this clonotype. The rearrangement links TRBV6-5 to TRBJ2-2, with a tentative D call TRBD2 (6 bases). The germline V and J ends were trimmed by 2 bases and 7 bases, with 8 bases remaining between them. The CDR3 extends over 13 amino acids. The germline CDR1 and CDR2 sequences are MNHEY and SVGAGI. Here the CDR3 DNA reads TGTGCCAGCAGTTACGGAGGGAGCGGGGAGCTGTTTTTT. Translated, it gives CASSYGGSGELFF.

This chain uses TRBV20-1 with TRBJ1-2; no clear D gene. V was shortened by 6 bases and J by 4 bases, with 24 bases between the two germline ends. Germline values: CDR1 DFQATT, CDR2 SNEGSKA (reference sequence). This CDR3 region has 16 residues. CDR3 sequence: CSASSLWTQKGYGYTF. In DNA, the CDR3 is TGCAGTGCCAGCAGCTTATGGACCCAGAAGGGCTATGGCTACACCTTC.